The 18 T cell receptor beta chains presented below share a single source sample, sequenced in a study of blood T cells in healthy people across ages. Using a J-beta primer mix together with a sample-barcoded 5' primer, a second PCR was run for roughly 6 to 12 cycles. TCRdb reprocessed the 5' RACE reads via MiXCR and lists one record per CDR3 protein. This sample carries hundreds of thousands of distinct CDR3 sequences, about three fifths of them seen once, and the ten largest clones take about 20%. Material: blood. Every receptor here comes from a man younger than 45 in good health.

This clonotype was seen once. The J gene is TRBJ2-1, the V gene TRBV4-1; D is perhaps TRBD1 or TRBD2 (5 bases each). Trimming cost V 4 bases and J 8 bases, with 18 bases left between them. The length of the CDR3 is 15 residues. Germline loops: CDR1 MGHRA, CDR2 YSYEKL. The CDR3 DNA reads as TGCGCCAGCAGCCTCAAAGACAGAGGGTTGGATGAGCAGTTCTTC. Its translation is CASSLKDRGLDEQFF.

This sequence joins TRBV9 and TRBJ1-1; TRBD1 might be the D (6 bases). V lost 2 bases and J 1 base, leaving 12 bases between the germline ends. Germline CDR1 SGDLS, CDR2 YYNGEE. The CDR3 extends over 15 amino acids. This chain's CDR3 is CASSVGGRGNTEAFF. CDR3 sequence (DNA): TGTGCCAGCAGCGTGGGGGGCAGGGGGAACACTGAAGCTTTCTTT.

The CDR3 DNA follows: TGTGCCAGCAGCGCGACAGGCCGAGACGACAATGAGCAGTTCTTC. Its translation: CASSATGRDDNEQFF. The chain combines TRBV4-2 with TRBJ2-1, with D tentatively TRBD1 (6 bases). V lost 5 bases and J lost 5, with 16 bases in between. Germline V gene data show CDR1 as LGHNA and CDR2 as YNFKEQ. CDR3 length: 15 amino acids.

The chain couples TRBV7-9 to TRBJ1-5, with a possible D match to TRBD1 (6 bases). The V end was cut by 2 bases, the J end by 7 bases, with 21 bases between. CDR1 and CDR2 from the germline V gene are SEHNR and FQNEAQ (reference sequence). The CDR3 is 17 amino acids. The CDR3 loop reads CASSLPHPRTDGQPQHF. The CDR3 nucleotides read TGTGCCAGCAGCTTACCCCATCCCCGGACAGACGGGCAGCCCCAGCATTTT.

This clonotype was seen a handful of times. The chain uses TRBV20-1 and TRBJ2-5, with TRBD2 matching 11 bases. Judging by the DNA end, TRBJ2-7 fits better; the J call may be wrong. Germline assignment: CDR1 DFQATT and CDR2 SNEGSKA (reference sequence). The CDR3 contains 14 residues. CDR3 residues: CSATTSGRFYEQYF. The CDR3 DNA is TGCAGTGCTACCACTAGCGGGAGATTCTACGAGCAGTACTTC.

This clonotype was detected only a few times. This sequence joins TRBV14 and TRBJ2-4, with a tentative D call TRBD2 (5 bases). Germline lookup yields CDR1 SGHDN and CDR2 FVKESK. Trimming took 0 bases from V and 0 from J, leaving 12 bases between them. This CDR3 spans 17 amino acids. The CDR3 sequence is CASSQERDMGAKNIQYF. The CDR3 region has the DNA TGTGCCAGCAGCCAAGAACGGGATATGGGAGCCAAAAACATTCAGTACTTC.

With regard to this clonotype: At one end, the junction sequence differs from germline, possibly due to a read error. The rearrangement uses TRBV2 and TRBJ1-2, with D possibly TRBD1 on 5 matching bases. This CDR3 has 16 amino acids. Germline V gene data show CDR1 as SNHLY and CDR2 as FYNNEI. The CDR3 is CASGEGLIRPNYGYTF. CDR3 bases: TGTGCCAGCGGTGAGGGACTAATTCGGCCCAACTATGGCTACACCTTC.

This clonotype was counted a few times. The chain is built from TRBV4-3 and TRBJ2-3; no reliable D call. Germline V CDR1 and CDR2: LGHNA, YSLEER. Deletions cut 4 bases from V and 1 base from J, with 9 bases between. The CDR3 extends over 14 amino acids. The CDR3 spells CASSRKPGTDTQYF. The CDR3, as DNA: TGCGCCAGCAGCCGTAAACCCGGCACAGATACGCAGTATTTT.

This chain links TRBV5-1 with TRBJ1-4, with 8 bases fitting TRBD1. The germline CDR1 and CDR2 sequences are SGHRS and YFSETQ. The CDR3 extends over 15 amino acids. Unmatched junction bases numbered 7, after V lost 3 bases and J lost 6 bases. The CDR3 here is CASSYLTGVDEKLFF. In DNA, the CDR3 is TGCGCCAGCAGCTACTTGACAGGGGTGGATGAAAAACTGTTTTTT.

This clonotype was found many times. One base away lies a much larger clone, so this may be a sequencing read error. The CDR3 nucleotides are TGTGCCAGCAGATTACCAGGGGACAATGAGCAGTACTTC. Its translation: CASRLPGDNEQYF. The chain couples TRBV28 to TRBJ2-7; D is possibly TRBD1 (6 bases). CDR3 length: 13 amino acids. The germline V gene has CDR1 MDHEN and CDR2 SYDVKM. Trimming stripped 6 bases from V and 7 bases from J, with 16 bases between. Together with reference TRBV28 and TRBJ2-7, the CDR3 gives the full variable domain: DVKVTQSSRYLVKRTGEKVFLECVQDMDHENMFWYRQDPGLGLRLIYFSYDVKMKEKGDIPEGYSVSREKKERFSLILESASTNQTSMYLCASRLPGDNEQYFGPGTRLTVT.

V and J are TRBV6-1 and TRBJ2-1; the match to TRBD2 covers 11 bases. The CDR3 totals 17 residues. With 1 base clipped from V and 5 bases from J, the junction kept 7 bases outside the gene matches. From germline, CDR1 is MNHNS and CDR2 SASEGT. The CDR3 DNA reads TGTGCCAGCAGTGAAGACGTAGCGGGAGGGTTTAACAATGAGCAGTTCTTC. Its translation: CASSEDVAGGFNNEQFF.

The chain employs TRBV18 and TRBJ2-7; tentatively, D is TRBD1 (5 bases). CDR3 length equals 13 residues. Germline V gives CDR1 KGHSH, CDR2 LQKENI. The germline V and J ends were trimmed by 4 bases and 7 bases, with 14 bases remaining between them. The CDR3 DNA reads TGTGCCAGCTCACAATACTTGGACAATGAGCAGTACTTC. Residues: CASSQYLDNEQYF. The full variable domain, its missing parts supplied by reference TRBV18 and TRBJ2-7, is NAGVMQNPRHLVRRRGQEARLRCSPMKGHSHVYWYRQLPEEGLKFMVYLQKENIIDESGMPKERFSAEFPKEGPSILRIQQVVRGDSAAYFCASSQYLDNEQYFGPGTRLTVT.

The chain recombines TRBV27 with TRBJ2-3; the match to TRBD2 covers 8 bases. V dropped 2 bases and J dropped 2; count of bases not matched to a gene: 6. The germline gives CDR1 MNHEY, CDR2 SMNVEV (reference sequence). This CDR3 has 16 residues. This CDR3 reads CASSLRGLGITDTQYF. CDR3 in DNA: TGTGCCAGCAGTTTAAGGGGACTAGGGATCACAGATACGCAGTATTTT.

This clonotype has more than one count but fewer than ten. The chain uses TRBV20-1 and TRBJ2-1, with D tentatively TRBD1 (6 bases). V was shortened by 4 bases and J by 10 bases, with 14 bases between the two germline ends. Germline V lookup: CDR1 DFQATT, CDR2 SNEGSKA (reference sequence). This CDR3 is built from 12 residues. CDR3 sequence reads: CSANKDSREQFF. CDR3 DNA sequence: TGCAGTGCTAACAAGGACAGCCGAGAGCAGTTCTTC.

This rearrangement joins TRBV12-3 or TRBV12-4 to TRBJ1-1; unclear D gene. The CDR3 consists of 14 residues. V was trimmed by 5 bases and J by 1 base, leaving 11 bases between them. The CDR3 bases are TGTGCCAGCAGTACTTGGAGAGAGAACACTGAAGCTTTCTTT. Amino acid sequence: CASSTWRENTEAFF.

CDR3 in amino acids: CASTPEGPRPIYGYTF. The CDR3 coding sequence is TGTGCCAGCACCCCGGAGGGTCCGAGACCGATCTATGGCTACACCTTC. V gene TRBV6-2 or TRBV6-3 combines with J gene TRBJ1-2, with D unresolved. Per the germline V gene, CDR1 is MNHEY and CDR2 is SVGEGT. The CDR3 sequence is 16 residues long. Deletions cut 7 bases from V and 4 bases from J, with 22 bases between.

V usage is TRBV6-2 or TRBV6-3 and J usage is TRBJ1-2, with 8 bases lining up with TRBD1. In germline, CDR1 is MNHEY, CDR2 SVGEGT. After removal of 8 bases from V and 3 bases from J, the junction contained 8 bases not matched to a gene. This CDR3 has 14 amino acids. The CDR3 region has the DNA TGTGCCAGCGGACGAACAGGGGGAGACTATGGCTACACCTTC. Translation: CASGRTGGDYGYTF.

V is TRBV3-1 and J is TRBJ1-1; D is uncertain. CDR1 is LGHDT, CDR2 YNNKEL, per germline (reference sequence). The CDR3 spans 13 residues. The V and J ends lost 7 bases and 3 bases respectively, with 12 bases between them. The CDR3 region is CASTARRDTEAFF. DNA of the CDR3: TGTGCCAGCACCGCGCGACGGGACACTGAAGCTTTCTTT.